This entry features one TCR beta chain sequence. As yet, its antigen is unknown. The data stem from a study of brain T cells in children with intractable seizures. Study findings and constraints: Viral specificity was inferred only from CDR3 similarity; HCMV serostatus was unknown.

Sequencing was performed with immunoSEQ multiplex PCR; in TCRdb, only in-frame clones are kept and a portion is missing. The sample contains about 76,000 clones, 85% to 95% of which appear only once. The length of the CDR3 is 15 residues. The germline V gene encodes CDR1 LNHNV and CDR2 YYDKDF (reference sequence). V was clipped by 4 bases and J by 1 base, with 10 bases between them. Surgery cases with the highest brain T cell transcript signatures were chosen for sequencing. The TCR originated in a boy under three years old with tuberous sclerosis and intractable seizures. The gene calls are TRBV15 and TRBJ1-4; D is uncertain. This sample comprised peripheral blood, obtained at surgery. CDR3 in DNA: TGTGCCACCAGCACCCGGACGAGAACTAATGAAAAACTGTTTTTT. Amino acids: CATSTRTRTNEKLFF.